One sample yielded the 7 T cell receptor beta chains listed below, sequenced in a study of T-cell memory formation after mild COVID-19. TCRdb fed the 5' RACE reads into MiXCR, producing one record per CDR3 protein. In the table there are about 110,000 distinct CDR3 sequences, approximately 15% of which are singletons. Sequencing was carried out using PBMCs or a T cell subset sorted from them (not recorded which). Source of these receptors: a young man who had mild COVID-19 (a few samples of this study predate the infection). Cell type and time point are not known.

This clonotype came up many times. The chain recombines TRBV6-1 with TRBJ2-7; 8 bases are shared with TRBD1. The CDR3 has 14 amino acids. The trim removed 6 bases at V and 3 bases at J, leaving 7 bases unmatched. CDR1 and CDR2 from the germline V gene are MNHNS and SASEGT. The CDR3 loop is CASSRGQFFYEQYV. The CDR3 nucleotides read TGTGCCAGCAGCAGGGGGCAATTCTTCTACGAGCAGTACGTC.

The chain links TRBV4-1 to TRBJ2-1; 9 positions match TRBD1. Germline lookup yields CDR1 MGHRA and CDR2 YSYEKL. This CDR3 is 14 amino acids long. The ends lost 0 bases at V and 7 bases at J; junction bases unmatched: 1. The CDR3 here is CASSQEDRGNEQFF. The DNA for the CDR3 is TGCGCCAGCAGCCAAGAAGACAGGGGGAATGAGCAGTTCTTC.

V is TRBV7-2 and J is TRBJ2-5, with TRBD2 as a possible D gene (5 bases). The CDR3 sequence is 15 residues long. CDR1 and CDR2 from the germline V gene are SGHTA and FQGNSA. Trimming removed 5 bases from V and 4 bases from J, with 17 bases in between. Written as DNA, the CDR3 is TGTGCCAGCAGCCTAGGTGTACTAGTTGGAGAGACCCAGTACTTC. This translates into CASSLGVLVGETQYF.

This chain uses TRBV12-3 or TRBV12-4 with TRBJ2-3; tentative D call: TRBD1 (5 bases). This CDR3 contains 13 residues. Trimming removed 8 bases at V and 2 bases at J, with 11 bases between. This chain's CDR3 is CASGFGATDTQYF. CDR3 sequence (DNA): TGTGCCAGCGGATTTGGGGCCACAGATACGCAGTATTTT.

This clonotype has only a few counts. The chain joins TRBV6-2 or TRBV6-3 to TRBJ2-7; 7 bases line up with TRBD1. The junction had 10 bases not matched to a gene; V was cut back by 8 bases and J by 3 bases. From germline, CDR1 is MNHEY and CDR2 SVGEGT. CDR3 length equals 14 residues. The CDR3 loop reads CASRRGGYRYEQYF. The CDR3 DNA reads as TGTGCCAGCCGAAGAGGGGGCTATCGCTACGAGCAGTACTTC.

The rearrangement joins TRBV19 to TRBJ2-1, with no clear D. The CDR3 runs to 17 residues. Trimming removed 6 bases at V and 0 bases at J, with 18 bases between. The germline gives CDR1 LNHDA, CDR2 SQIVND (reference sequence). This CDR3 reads CASSPGPILSSYNEQFF. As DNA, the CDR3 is TGTGCCAGTAGCCCGGGCCCTATTTTGAGCTCCTACAATGAGCAGTTCTTC.

DNA of the CDR3: TGTGCCAGCAGTGAAGCGCGGTCTATCAATCAGCCCCAGCATTTT. This encodes CASSEARSINQPQHF. The genes are TRBV2 and TRBJ1-5, with D unresolved. CDR1 is SNHLY and CDR2 is FYNNEI in the germline V gene. CDR3 length equals 15 residues. The V end was cut by 0 bases, the J end by 3 bases, with 9 bases between.